Described below is a single T cell receptor beta chain sequence and its context. The antigen remains undetermined. From germline, CDR1 is KGHSH and CDR2 LQKENI. The J segment lost 6 bases and the V segment lost 2 bases, leaving 10 bases of the junction unmatched. This CDR3 spans 16 amino acids. These data come from a study of tumor-infiltrating lymphocytes in localized non-small cell lung cancer. The wider study: Each patient gave resected tumor and non-adjacent uninvolved lung tissue. Study results and limitations: Available tissue quantity limited TCR sequencing to a patient subset.

Profiled with immunoSEQ multiplex PCR; TCRdb holds only in-frame clones, not every one. The sample holds about 10,000 clones, 80% to 90% seen once. The TCR was taken from a human donor with non-small cell lung cancer. The chain links TRBV18 to TRBJ2-7; 10 nucleotides line up with TRBD1. The sequencing input was uninvolved lung tissue not adjacent to the tumor. The CDR3 region is CASSPSGQGRSAEQYF. In DNA form, the CDR3 reads TGTGCCAGCTCACCATCGGGACAGGGGAGGTCTGCCGAGCAGTACTTC.